These 5 T cell receptor beta chains were sequenced from one sample in a study of blood T cell repertoires in COVID-19. Repertoires were generated with immunoSEQ multiplex PCR, while TCRdb's copy carries only in-frame clones and drops some. The data show hundreds of thousands of clones, approximately 85% seen once. Source material: peripheral blood. The source of these receptors is a human donor in a cohort sampled during active COVID-19.

The CDR3 region is CASSPEKGAETQYF. The CDR3 coding sequence is TGTGCCAGCTCACCGGAAAAGGGGGCGGAGACCCAGTACTTC. This chain joins TRBV18 and TRBJ2-5; 7 bases align to TRBD1. J gave up 5 bases and V 3 bases, and 6 bases lay outside the gene matches. Germline V gene data show CDR1 as KGHSH and CDR2 as LQKENI. The CDR3 is made up of 14 amino acids.

The genes are TRBV7-2 and TRBJ1-2, with a weak D call TRBD1 (6 bases). V was pared by 5 bases and J by 8 bases, with 24 bases between. The germline V gene has CDR1 SGHTA and CDR2 FQGNSA. CDR3 length equals 16 residues. This chain's CDR3 is CASSLTPTGTQGGYTF. The CDR3 DNA reads TGTGCCAGCAGCCTCACCCCCACCGGGACGCAGGGGGGCTACACCTTC.

The V and J genes are TRBV2 and TRBJ1-6, with D possibly matching TRBD1 (6 bases). Germline V gene sequence: CDR1 SNHLY, CDR2 FYNNEI. The CDR3 is 15 residues long. The V end lost 6 bases, the J end lost 9 bases, and 18 bases lay between the germline ends. The CDR3 sequence is CASRVDTPRGSPLHF. As DNA, the CDR3 is TGTGCCAGCAGGGTTGACACGCCCAGGGGTTCACCCCTCCACTTT.

This clone was seen only once. The CDR3 DNA follows: TGCGCCAGCAAAAGAGCTCTAGGGGCCAACGTCCTGACTTTC. Encoded protein: CASKRALGANVLTF. This chain links TRBV4-1 with TRBJ2-6; D not resolved. The germline V and J ends were trimmed by 7 bases and 4 bases, with 11 bases remaining between them. CDR3 size: 14 residues. CDR1 is MGHRA and CDR2 is YSYEKL in the germline V gene.

This clone was seen just once. The genes are TRBV7-3 and TRBJ2-2; maybe TRBD1 (6 bases). The V end was cut by 5 bases, the J end by 0 bases, with 16 bases between. The V gene's germline CDR1 is SGHTA and CDR2 FQGTGA. This CDR3 has 17 residues. CDR3 residues: CASSPSRQGPNTGELFF. CDR3 bases: TGTGCCAGCAGCCCCTCACGGCAGGGGCCGAACACCGGGGAGCTGTTTTTT.